The 18 T cell receptor beta chains reported below all come from one sample, sequenced in a study of blood T cell repertoires in COVID-19 (dated by TCRdb to the early 2020s). Library construction relied on the immunoSEQ multiplex PCR assay. TCRdb holds this immuneACCESS table with in-frame rearrangements only. Some clones are missing; in checked studies, unresolved V genes explain under half, and the rest has no known cause. Counted in this sample were about 260,000 clones; roughly 90% of them appeared once. Clones ranked in the top ten supply about 3% of the sample. Sequenced material: PBMCs or T cells enriched from blood (not recorded which). The source is a man aged 35-49 years who had been exposed to COVID-19.

This chain uses TRBV3-1 (or the pseudogene TRBV3-2) with TRBJ2-7, with TRBD1 matching over 7 bases. The CDR3 runs 12 residues. Germline CDR1 is LGHDT and CDR2 is YNNKEL (reference sequence). V gave up 4 bases and J gave up 8 bases; unmatched junction bases: 5. The CDR3 sequence: CASSLYRGQQYF. CDR3 DNA sequence: TGTGCCAGCAGCCTTTACAGGGGTCAGCAGTACTTC.

The V and J genes are TRBV18 and TRBJ1-2, with TRBD1 matching over 8 bases. CDR1 is KGHSH, CDR2 LQKENI, per germline. V trimming: 3 bases; J trimming: 7 bases; junction bases outside the gene matches: 7. This CDR3 contains 14 residues. CDR3 in DNA: TGTGCCAGCTCACCGGGGCAGGGGGCATCTGGCTACACCTTC. Translating it yields CASSPGQGASGYTF.

The chain uses TRBV28 and TRBJ1-5, with 7 bases that match TRBD1. Unmatched junction bases numbered 7, after V lost 2 bases and J lost 6 bases. The CDR3 is made up of 15 amino acids. The germline V gene has CDR1 MDHEN and CDR2 SYDVKM. Here the CDR3 DNA reads TGTGCCAGCAGTTTACACAGGGGAAGTGGTCAGCCCCAGCATTTT. This gives the protein CASSLHRGSGQPQHF.

The J gene is TRBJ1-3, the V gene TRBV5-1; 10 bases align to TRBD1. The CDR3 spans 15 residues. Germline lookup yields CDR1 SGHRS and CDR2 YFSETQ. V shed 4 bases and J 8 bases; nucleotides not matched to a gene: 9. The CDR3 loop is CASSVMGQGSDTIYF. CDR3 nucleotides: TGCGCCAGCAGCGTAATGGGACAGGGGAGTGACACCATATATTTT.

The V call is TRBV20-1, the J call TRBJ1-1; D unresolved. Trimming stripped 0 bases from V and 11 bases from J, with 10 bases between. Germline V gene data show CDR1 as DFQATT and CDR2 as SNEGSKA (reference sequence). The CDR3 loop spans 11 amino acids. This chain's CDR3 is CSARDVSNAFF. DNA for the CDR3: TGCAGTGCTAGAGATGTGAGTAACGCTTTCTTT.

V is TRBV5-5 and J is TRBJ2-4; D is undetermined. Germline V lookup: CDR1 SGHKS, CDR2 YYEKEE (reference sequence). CDR3 length equals 13 residues. Trimming pared 5 bases from V and 0 bases from J, leaving 6 bases between. The CDR3: CASRQVAKNIQYF. The CDR3 nucleotides are TGTGCCAGCAGACAAGTAGCCAAAAACATTCAGTACTTC.

V usage is TRBV5-1 and J usage is TRBJ2-2, with 9 nucleotides matching TRBD1. The V gene end was trimmed by 4 bases and the J gene end by 5 bases; junction bases not matched to a gene: 9. This CDR3 is 16 amino acids long. The V gene's germline CDR1 is SGHRS and CDR2 YFSETQ. The CDR3: CASSPGQGIITGELFF. The CDR3 bases are TGCGCCAGCAGCCCCGGACAGGGGATAATAACCGGGGAGCTGTTTTTT.

V usage is TRBV7-9 and J usage is TRBJ1-1, with D possibly being TRBD1 (5 bases). This CDR3 has 14 amino acids. CDR1 is SEHNR and CDR2 is FQNEAQ in the germline V gene (reference sequence). Trimming took 2 bases from V and 1 from J, leaving 8 bases between them. CDR3 residues: CASSLNTGNTEAFF. The CDR3 DNA is TGTGCCAGCAGCTTAAACACAGGGAACACTGAAGCTTTCTTT.

The V gene is TRBV11-2, the J gene TRBJ1-3; 8 bases are a match to TRBD1. The CDR3 sequence is 17 residues long. The V gene end was trimmed by 3 bases and the J gene end by 0 bases; junction bases not matched to a gene: 7. The germline V gene encodes CDR1 SGHAT and CDR2 FQNNGV. The CDR3 coding sequence is TGTGCCAGCAGCTTTAATTCAGGGGGCCCCTCTGGAAACACCATATATTTT. The encoded protein is CASSFNSGGPSGNTIYF.

This chain joins TRBV5-5 and TRBJ2-4; TRBD2 is a possible D gene (6 bases). V was trimmed by 3 bases and J by 0 bases, leaving 13 bases between them. In germline, CDR1 is SGHKS, CDR2 YYEKEE (reference sequence). CDR3 length: 16 amino acids. The CDR3 loop is CASSSPGTLAKNIQYF. The CDR3 DNA follows: TGTGCCAGCAGCTCCCCCGGGACTCTAGCCAAAAACATTCAGTACTTC.

The chain has TRBV9 and TRBJ2-1; 10 positions match TRBD2. From germline, CDR1 is SGDLS and CDR2 YYNGEE. J was trimmed by 9 bases and V by 4 bases; bases with no gene match: 19. The CDR3 loop spans 18 amino acids. The CDR3 protein is CASSPGGAGGPEVSEQFF. The CDR3, as DNA: TGTGCCAGCAGCCCGGGAGGAGCGGGAGGGCCCGAAGTCTCTGAGCAGTTCTTC.

This rearrangement joins TRBV24-1 to TRBJ2-2, with 7 bases fitting TRBD1. CDR1 and CDR2 (germline): KGHDR, SFDVKD. V gave up 5 bases and J gave up 4 bases; unmatched junction bases: 12. The CDR3 totals 17 residues. The CDR3 here is CATSAPQGERGTGELFF. The CDR3 coding sequence is TGTGCCACCAGTGCCCCCCAGGGGGAAAGAGGCACCGGGGAGCTGTTTTTT.

The chain employs TRBV3-1 (or the pseudogene TRBV3-2) and TRBJ1-2, with a tentative D call TRBD1 (5 bases). V gave up 4 bases and J gave up 5 bases, with 14 bases separating them. This CDR3 comprises 14 residues. Looked up from germline, CDR1 is LGHDT and CDR2 is YNNKEL (reference sequence). CDR3 DNA sequence: TGTGCCAGCAGCCTCGGGACTCGGGGGTATGGCTACACCTTC. It is translated as CASSLGTRGYGYTF.

This sequence joins TRBV19 and TRBJ1-2, with D perhaps TRBD1 (6 bases). CDR1 is LNHDA and CDR2 is SQIVND in the germline V gene (reference sequence). The CDR3 is 16 residues long. V was trimmed by 8 bases and J by 4 bases, leaving 23 bases between them. The CDR3 spells CASYVWGPAVGYGYTF. DNA of the CDR3: TGTGCCAGTTATGTTTGGGGGCCAGCGGTCGGCTATGGCTACACCTTC.

The chain combines TRBV9 with TRBJ2-1; TRBD2 aligns across 13 bases. Looked up from germline, CDR1 is SGDLS and CDR2 is YYNGEE. Losses at the gene ends were 7 bases for V and 3 bases for J; bases not matched to a gene: 1. The CDR3 runs 14 residues. The CDR3, as DNA: TGTGCCAGCGGGACTAGCGGGAACTACAATGAGCAGTTCTTC. Amino acid sequence: CASGTSGNYNEQFF. Combining the CDR3 with reference TRBV9 and TRBJ2-1 gives the whole variable domain DSGVTQTPKHLITATGQRVTLRCSPRSGDLSVYWYQQSLDQGLQFLIQYYNGEERAKGNILERFSAQQFPDLHSELNLSSLELGDSALYFCASGTSGNYNEQFFGPGTRLTVL.

CDR3 protein: CASSGHGGNSYEQYF. Written as DNA, the CDR3 is TGTGCCAGCTCGGGTCACGGAGGGAACTCCTACGAGCAGTACTTC. This sequence joins TRBV28 and TRBJ2-7, with D possibly being TRBD2 (6 bases). The CDR3 contains 15 residues. Per the germline V gene, CDR1 is MDHEN and CDR2 is SYDVKM. V was shortened by 8 bases and J by 0 bases, with 17 bases between the two germline ends.

The J gene is TRBJ2-2, the V gene TRBV12-3 or TRBV12-4; D gene ambiguous. The CDR3 sequence is 13 residues long. V dropped 2 bases and J dropped 7 bases, with 8 bases sitting between them. As DNA, the CDR3 is TGTGCCAGCAGTTTATACTCCGGCGGGGAGCTGTTTTTT. Its protein product is CASSLYSGGELFF.

V usage is TRBV28 and J usage is TRBJ2-3, with 7 bases fitting TRBD2. The CDR3 consists of 14 residues. Trimming at V came to 6 bases and at J to 4 bases, leaving 7 bases not matched to a gene. Germline lookup yields CDR1 MDHEN and CDR2 SYDVKM. DNA of the CDR3: TGTGCCAGCAGGGAGAGACTAGCTGCAGATACGCAGTATTTT. Its translation is CASRERLAADTQYF.